This T cell receptor beta chain was found in a study of blood T cell repertoires in COVID-19. Study details: From the United States, Italy and Spain came samples of acute and convalescent COVID-19. T cells, B-cell-depleted T cells, or PBMCs provided the cDNA or gDNA that served as material.

Participants, about 18 to 95 years old, spanned about two dozen US areas. Authors' analysis steps: How many nucleated cells were present was estimated from reference gene primer amplification. Clones were read by immunoSEQ multiplex PCR, and TCRdb kept only the in-frame ones, dropping some. That table is the source of V, J and clone size, and D and trimming were worked out from the DNA. The sample has over 250,000 clones; roughly nine tenths are singletons. This TCR was sampled from an older woman who had recovered from COVID-19. Material for sequencing was PBMCs or T cells enriched from blood (not recorded which).

The CDR3 region is CASSLQPSLQGLNSPLHF. The CDR3 DNA reads as TGTGCCAGCAGCTTACAACCATCTCTACAGGGGCTTAATTCACCCCTCCACTTT. The genes are TRBV7-8 and TRBJ1-6; 7 nucleotides match TRBD1. CDR3 size: 18 residues. V dropped 2 bases and J dropped 6; count of bases not matched to a gene: 13. The germline gives CDR1 SGHVS, CDR2 FQNEAQ.